This T cell receptor beta chain was found in a study of graft-versus-host responses after intestinal transplantation. In the study overall: Each of the recipients got a multivisceral, liver-intestinal, or isolated intestinal transplant.

Study results and caveats: Allograft graft-versus-host to host-versus-graft clonal ratios ran high in patients with graft-donor T cell macrochimerism.

The V and J ends lost 3 bases and 9 bases, in that order; junction bases with no gene match: 13. In germline, CDR1 is LGHNA, CDR2 YSLEER. CDR3 length: 16 amino acids. Turning to this clone: Antigen specificity is unknown.

Profiled with immunoSEQ multiplex PCR; TCRdb holds only in-frame clones, not every one. This sample has approximately 90,000 clones, with 85% to 95% found just once. Sample: unstimulated CD8+ T cells sorted from spleen or lymph node cells, taken before transplant. The rearrangement uses TRBV4-3 and TRBJ2-1; 8 bases line up with TRBD1. This clonotype was obtained from a human donor who was the organ donor for an intestinal transplant. The CDR3 here is CASSHASTPGGTEQFF. DNA for the CDR3: TGCGCCAGCAGCCATGCCTCTACGCCAGGGGGCACTGAGCAGTTCTTC.